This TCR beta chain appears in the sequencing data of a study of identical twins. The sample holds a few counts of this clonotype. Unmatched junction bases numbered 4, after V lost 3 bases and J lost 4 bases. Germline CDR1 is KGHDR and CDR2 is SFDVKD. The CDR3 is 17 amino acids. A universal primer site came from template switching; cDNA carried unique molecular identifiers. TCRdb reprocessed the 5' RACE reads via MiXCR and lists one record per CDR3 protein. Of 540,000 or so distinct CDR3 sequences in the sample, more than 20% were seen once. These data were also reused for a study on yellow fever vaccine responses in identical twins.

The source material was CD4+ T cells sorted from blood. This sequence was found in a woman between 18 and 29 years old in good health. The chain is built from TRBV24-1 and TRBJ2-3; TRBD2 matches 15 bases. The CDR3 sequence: CATSDPGTSGRSDTQYF. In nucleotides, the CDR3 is TGTGCCACCAGTGATCCGGGGACTAGCGGGAGGTCAGATACGCAGTATTTT.